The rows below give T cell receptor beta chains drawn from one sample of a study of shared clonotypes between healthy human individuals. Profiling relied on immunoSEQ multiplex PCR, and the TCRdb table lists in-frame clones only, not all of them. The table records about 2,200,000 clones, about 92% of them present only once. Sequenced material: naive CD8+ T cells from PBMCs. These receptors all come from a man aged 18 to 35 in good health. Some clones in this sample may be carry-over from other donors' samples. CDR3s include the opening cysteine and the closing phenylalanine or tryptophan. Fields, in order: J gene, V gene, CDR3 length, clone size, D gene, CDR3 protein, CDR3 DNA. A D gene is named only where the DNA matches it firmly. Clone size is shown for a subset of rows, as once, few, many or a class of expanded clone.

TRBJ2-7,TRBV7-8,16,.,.,CASTIHEVEGPWEQYF,TGTGCCAGCACCATTCACGAGGTCGAGGGACCATGGGAGCAGTACTTC
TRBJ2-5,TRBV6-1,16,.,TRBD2,CASSESILADQETQYF,TGTGCCAGCAGTGAATCTATCCTAGCGGACCAAGAGACCCAGTACTTC
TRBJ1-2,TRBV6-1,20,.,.,CASSERTRIIATSRDYGYTF,TGTGCCAGCAGCGAAAGGACACGGATCATTGCTACCTCTCGAGACTATGGCTACACCTTC
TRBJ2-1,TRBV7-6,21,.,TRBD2,CASSLGGAGTITYFSYNEQFF,TGTGCCAGCAGCCTGGGGGGAGCCGGGACTATAACTTATTTTTCCTACAATGAGCAGTTCTTC
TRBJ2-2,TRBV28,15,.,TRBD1,CASNTDRGNTGELFF,TGTGCCAGCAATACGGACAGGGGAAACACCGGGGAGCTGTTTTTT
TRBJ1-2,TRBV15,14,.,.,CATSADRTILGYTF,TGTGCCACCAGCGCTGACAGGACGATACTTGGCTACACCTTC
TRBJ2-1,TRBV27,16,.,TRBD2,CASSPYRTSGRSEQFF,TGTGCCAGCAGTCCCTACCGGACTAGCGGGAGGAGTGAGCAGTTCTTC
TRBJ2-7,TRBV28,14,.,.,CASSTLTGSYEQYF,TGTGCCAGCAGTACCCTGACAGGATCCTACGAGCAGTACTTC
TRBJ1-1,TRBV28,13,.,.,CASSPFGVPKAFF,TGTGCCAGCAGTCCCTTTGGAGTGCCCAAAGCTTTCTTT
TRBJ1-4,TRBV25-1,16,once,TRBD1,CASSGGQGLLNGKLFF,TGTGCCAGCAGTGGGGGACAGGGATTGCTGAATGGAAAACTGTTTTTT
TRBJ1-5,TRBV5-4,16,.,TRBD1,CASSLGGQGANQPQHF,TGTGCCAGCAGCTTGGGGGGACAGGGGGCCAATCAGCCCCAGCATTTT
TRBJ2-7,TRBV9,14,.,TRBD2,CASSPSGRIDEQYF,TGTGCCAGCTCCCCTAGCGGGAGGATCGACGAGCAGTACTTC
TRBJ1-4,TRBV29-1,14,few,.,CSVKDSATNEKLFF,TGCAGCGTAAAGGACAGTGCAACTAATGAAAAACTGTTTTTT
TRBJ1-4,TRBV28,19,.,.,CASSLRFSFEGRTNEKLFF,TGTGCCAGCAGTTTGCGTTTCTCGTTTGAGGGGCGGACTAATGAAAAACTGTTTTTT
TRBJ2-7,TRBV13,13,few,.,CASSLWDRYEQYF,TGTGCCAGCAGCCTCTGGGACCGCTACGAGCAGTACTTC
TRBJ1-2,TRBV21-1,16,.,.,CASSARHGDRKKGYTF,TGTGCCAGCAGCGCCCGACATGGGGACAGGAAAAAAGGCTACACCTTC
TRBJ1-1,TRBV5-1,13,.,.,CASSFFRTTEAFF,TGCGCCAGCAGCTTTTTCCGGACCACTGAAGCTTTCTTT
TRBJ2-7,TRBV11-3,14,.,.,CASSPGGPSYEQYF,TGTGCCAGCAGCCCTGGAGGACCTTCCTACGAGCAGTACTTC
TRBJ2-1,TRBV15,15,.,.,CATSTGDGSYNEQFF,TGTGCCACCAGCACCGGGGACGGCTCCTACAATGAGCAGTTCTTC
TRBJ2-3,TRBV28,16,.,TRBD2,CASSLVREGQEDTQYF,TGTGCCAGCAGTTTGGTGCGGGAGGGCCAAGAGGATACGCAGTATTTT
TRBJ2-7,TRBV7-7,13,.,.,CASSVGRAYEQYF,TGTGCCAGCAGCGTGGGCAGGGCCTACGAGCAGTACTTC
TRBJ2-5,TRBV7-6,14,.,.,CASSLGGVLETQYF,TGTGCCAGCAGCTTAGGCGGGGTATTAGAGACCCAGTACTTC
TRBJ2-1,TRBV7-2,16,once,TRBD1,CASSLVRQGVYNEQFF,TGTGCCAGCAGCTTAGTCCGACAGGGCGTCTACAATGAGCAGTTCTTC
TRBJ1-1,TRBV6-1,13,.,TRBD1,CASRDRVLTEAFF,TGTGCCAGTAGGGACAGGGTACTCACTGAAGCTTTCTTT
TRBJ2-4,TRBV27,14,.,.,CASSLGWGQNIQYF,TGTGCCAGCAGTTTAGGGTGGGGACAAAACATTCAGTACTTC
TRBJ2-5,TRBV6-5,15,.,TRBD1,CASSYSGQGPETQYF,TGTGCCAGCAGTTACTCGGGACAGGGGCCAGAGACCCAGTACTTC
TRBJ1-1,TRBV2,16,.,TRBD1,CASSSDRVRENTEAFF,TGTGCCAGCAGTTCAGACAGGGTTAGGGAGAACACTGAAGCTTTCTTT
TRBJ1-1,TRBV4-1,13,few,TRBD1,CASSDRVVTEAFF,TGCGCCAGCAGCGACAGGGTCGTCACTGAAGCTTTCTTT
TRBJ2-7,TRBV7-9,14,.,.,CASSPKTGDYEQYF,TGTGCCAGCAGCCCCAAGACAGGAGACTACGAGCAGTACTTC
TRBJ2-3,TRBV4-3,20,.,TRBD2,CASSQPRTSGRVRGTDTQYF,TGCGCCAGCAGCCAACCTCGGACTAGCGGGAGGGTGCGGGGCACAGATACGCAGTATTTT
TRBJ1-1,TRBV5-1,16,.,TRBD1,CASSSTGTAMNTEAFF,TGCGCCAGCAGCTCTACCGGGACAGCGATGAACACTGAAGCTTTCTTT
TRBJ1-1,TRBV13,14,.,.,CASSHGGPRYEAFF,TGTGCCAGCAGCCACGGGGGTCCTAGGTACGAAGCTTTCTTT
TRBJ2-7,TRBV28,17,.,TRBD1,CASSLRVRGWLSYEQYF,TGTGCCAGCAGTTTACGGGTCAGGGGGTGGCTTTCCTACGAGCAGTACTTC
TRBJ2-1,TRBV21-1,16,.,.,CASSKVKGQGNNEQFF,TGTGCCAGCAGCAAAGTCAAAGGACAGGGTAACAATGAGCAGTTCTTC
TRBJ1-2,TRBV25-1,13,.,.,CASSENVHYGYTF,TGTGCCAGCAGTGAAAACGTCCACTATGGCTACACCTTC
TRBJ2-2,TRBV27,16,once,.,CASSAHQPRGTGELFF,TGTGCCAGCAGCGCTCACCAGCCCCGCGGCACCGGGGAGCTGTTTTTT
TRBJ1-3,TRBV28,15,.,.,CASSFDRWAGNTIYF,TGTGCCAGCAGTTTCGATCGCTGGGCTGGAAACACCATATATTTT
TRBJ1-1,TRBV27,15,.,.,CASSWGRALNTEAFF,TGTGCCAGCAGTTGGGGGCGAGCCTTAAACACTGAAGCTTTCTTT
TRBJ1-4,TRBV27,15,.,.,CASSLHGQINEKLFF,TGTGCCAGCAGTTTACACGGACAGATTAATGAAAAACTGTTTTTT
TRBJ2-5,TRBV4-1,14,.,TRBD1,CASSWDRAQETQYF,TGCGCCAGCAGTTGGGACAGGGCACAAGAGACCCAGTACTTC
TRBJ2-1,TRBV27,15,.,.,CASRDRGLLYNEQFF,TGTGCCAGCAGGGATAGGGGACTTCTATACAATGAGCAGTTCTTC
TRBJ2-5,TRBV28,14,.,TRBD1,CASRTGTGSETQYF,TGTGCCAGCAGGACCGGGACAGGGTCAGAGACCCAGTACTTC
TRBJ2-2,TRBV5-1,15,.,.,CASSFSPGSTGELFF,TGCGCCAGCAGCTTTTCCCCGGGGAGCACCGGGGAGCTGTTTTTT
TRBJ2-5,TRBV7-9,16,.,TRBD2,CASRSGTSGIQETQYF,TGTGCCAGCAGATCCGGGACTAGCGGGATCCAAGAGACCCAGTACTTC
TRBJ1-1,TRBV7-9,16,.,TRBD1,CASSLDPDRADTEAFF,TGTGCCAGCAGCCTAGACCCGGACAGGGCAGACACTGAAGCTTTCTTT
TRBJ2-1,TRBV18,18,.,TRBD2,CASSPPRLAGSSYNEQFF,TGTGCCAGCTCACCACCTCGACTAGCGGGTAGCTCCTACAATGAGCAGTTCTTC
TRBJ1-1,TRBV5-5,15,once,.,CASSLAVGSGTEAFF,TGTGCCAGCAGCTTGGCGGTGGGTTCGGGCACTGAAGCTTTCTTT
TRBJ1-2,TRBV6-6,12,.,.,CAGRGALTGYTF,TGTGCCGGGAGGGGGGCTCTTACGGGCTACACCTTC
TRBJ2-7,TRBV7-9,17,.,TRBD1,CASSLAPGQGLSYEQYF,TGTGCCAGCAGCTTAGCCCCGGGACAGGGGCTCTCCTACGAGCAGTACTTC
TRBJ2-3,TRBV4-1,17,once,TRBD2,CASSRVLATISTDTQYF,TGCGCCAGCAGCCGCGTACTAGCGACAATAAGCACAGATACGCAGTATTTT
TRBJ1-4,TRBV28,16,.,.,CASSLRWGRGNEKLFF,TGTGCCAGCAGTTTAAGGTGGGGCAGGGGCAATGAAAAACTGTTTTTT
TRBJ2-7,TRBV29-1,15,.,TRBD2,CSVEGGLAGSYEQYF,TGCAGCGTTGAAGGGGGACTAGCGGGATCCTACGAGCAGTACTTC
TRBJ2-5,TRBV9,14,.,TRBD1,CASGGRGRGETQYF,TGTGCCAGCGGGGGCAGGGGGCGAGGAGAGACCCAGTACTTC
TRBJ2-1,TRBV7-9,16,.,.,CASSLELSGPYNEQFF,TGTGCCAGCAGCTTAGAGTTGTCAGGCCCCTACAATGAGCAGTTCTTC
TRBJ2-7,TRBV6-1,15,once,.,CASSEEGAVSYEQYF,TGTGCCAGCAGTGAGGAGGGGGCGGTGAGTTACGAGCAGTACTTC
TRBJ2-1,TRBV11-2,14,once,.,CASSSDFSYNEQFF,TGTGCCAGCAGCTCGGACTTCTCCTACAATGAGCAGTTCTTC
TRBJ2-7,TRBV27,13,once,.,CASSFSGAYEQYF,TGTGCCAGCAGTTTTTCAGGAGCCTACGAGCAGTACTTC